The clone carrying this TCR beta chain has only a few counts. Trimming left V 0 bases short and J 7 bases short, with 10 bases between. The CDR3 length is 13 residues. The germline V gene encodes CDR1 DFQATT and CDR2 SNEGSKA (reference sequence). Total RNA was extracted at no less than 5 micrograms per sample. The sample belongs to a study of blood T cells in healthy people across ages. Combining a sample-barcoded 5' primer with a J-beta primer mix, a second PCR ran for roughly 7 to 12 cycles. One entry per CDR3 protein results from TCRdb running MiXCR on the 5' RACE reads. Found here are about 560,000 distinct CDR3 sequences, roughly a quarter of them singletons; the top ten hold 3% to 4%. These data also featured in a second study, about T cells of mothers and their children.

The sequence derives from a boy aged 2 to 10 in good health. Sequencing was performed on blood. The chain carries TRBV20-1 and TRBJ2-1; no clear D gene. As DNA, the CDR3 is TGCAGTGCTAGAGATTCACCCGGAAATGAGCAGTTCTTC. Encoded protein: CSARDSPGNEQFF.